This note documents a single T cell receptor (beta chain) sequence. The sample is drawn from a study of T cell changes during pregnancy in multiple sclerosis. Libraries were prepared by immunoSEQ multiplex PCR; TCRdb keeps only in-frame clonotypes and omits some of them. The sample has some 85,000 clones, 90% to 95% seen once. The CDR3 sequence is 14 residues long. V lost 6 bases to trimming and J lost 0 bases; unmatched junction nucleotides: 2. Germline V gene lookup returns CDR1 SQVTM and CDR2 ANQGSEA. The rearrangement joins TRBV29-1 to TRBJ2-1; 10 positions agree with TRBD2. Sequenced here: peripheral blood, sampled in the second trimester of pregnancy. The sequence came from a female donor with multiple sclerosis, enrolled in a pregnancy study. The CDR3, as DNA: TGCAGCGTGGCTAGCGGGAGCTCCTACAATGAGCAGTTCTTC. Its protein is CSVASGSSYNEQFF.